This TCR beta chain was obtained from a study of blood T cells in healthy people across ages (dated by TCRdb to between 2014 and 2016). About the study as a whole: In model experiments, template switching captured about one uniquely barcoded TCR beta cDNA molecule for every two T cells. The study measured age-related changes in TCR beta repertoire diversity using deep sequencing normalized with unique cDNA molecular identifiers. Four age groups were formed from the donors: young (average about 15 years), middle-aged (around 41), aged (over 55) and long-lived (around 80). To avoid experimental bias, donors of different ages were distributed randomly across sequencing lanes. Using the same blood draw, the study looked at two additional independent replicas of 1 million unique cDNA reads for two donors, one aged 18 to 29 and the other aged 80 or older. Points the paper makes about the study in general: Compared with the aged group, more naive CD4+ T cells, fewer expanded clones and increased TCR diversity were shown by the long-lived group, suggesting age selection. The percentage of naive T cells measured by flow cytometry correlated strongly with observed TCR beta diversity. Total diversity estimates from one million sequenced T cells were considered lower bounds and underestimates. Observed TCR beta diversity per million T cells fell roughly linearly with age, and a significant reduction was already apparent by age roughly 40. Conclusive comparison of naive and antigen-experienced compartments was prevented by the profiling of bulk unsorted PBMCs. Because donor CMV infection status was unknown, age-related changes in expanded clonotypes were potentially confounded.

Receptors were amplified or captured by 5' RACE. Sequencing relied on an Illumina HiSeq 2500. A second 7 to 11 cycle PCR used a sample-barcoded 5' primer and a J-beta primer mix. A template-switch 5' adaptor carrying 12 random nucleotides introduced a unique molecular identifier onto each TCR beta cDNA molecule. Each sample yielded at least 3 million CDR3-containing paired-end reads. The Mint cDNA synthesis kit, primed by a TRBC-specific oligonucleotide, was used to synthesize first-strand cDNA from all RNA. Following uracil-DNA glycosylase treatment, a first 18-cycle PCR with universal primers M1SS and BC2_uni_R was performed on all cDNA. Regarding the original processing steps: Each sample was normalized by randomly selecting 1 million high-quality reads, each carrying a distinct molecular identifier. Instead of being binned into consensus sequences, reads that shared molecular identifiers were thrown out. MiTCR, run with a Q25 quality threshold and the strictest error-elimination algorithm, handled CDR3 identification, clonotype clustering and error correction. Lower-bound total TCR beta diversity was estimated with a nonparametric unseen species model using Euler transformation. Using fastp trimming at Q25 and MiXCR clonotype assembly, TCRdb reanalyzed the public sequencing data and kept in-frame beta chains. Each CDR3 protein appears once, grouped with its most common genes and DNA. The V and J calls reflect TCRdb's pipeline rather than the authors' work. This sample has some 1.5 million distinct CDR3 sequences in its table, and roughly 28% of those were observed once. Over 7% of the sample rests with the top ten.

This clonotype appeared a few times. This clone's antigen is unknown. Base quality data are lacking; no much larger clone is found one base away. Between the V and J ends, shortened by 6 bases and 9 bases respectively, the junction contains 18 bases. CDR1 and CDR2, looked up from the germline V gene (reference sequence), are DFQATT and SNEGSKA. Including cysteine and phenylalanine, the CDR3 has 13 amino acids. Only the CDR3 part of the read is kept: 39 bases, read in frame from the first base. Systemically healthy Caucasian individuals from Russia, around 39 in total and aged about 6 to 95 years, were included as donors. Each donor gave ten milliliters of peripheral blood, drawn into EDTA-treated Vacutainer tubes. PBMCs were isolated by Ficoll-Paque density-gradient centrifugation, with at least 6 million obtained per sample. Trizol reagent was used to extract total RNA from PBMCs, with at least 5.5 micrograms per sample. The percentages of naive CD45RAhigh/CD27high T cells were determined by flow cytometry on a PBMC aliquot from every donor.

The receptor comes from a woman younger than 45 in good health. This chain joins TRBV20-1 to TRBJ2-1; the D match is possibly TRBD1 or TRBD2, with 7 bases aligned in each. The sample was blood. DNA sequence: TGCAGTGCCGAGACAGGGAGGGATGGTGAGCAGTTCTTC. Its protein product is CSAETGRDGEQFF.